A selection of T cell receptor beta chains follows, all from one sample in a study of blood T cell repertoires in COVID-19. Profiled with immunoSEQ multiplex PCR; TCRdb holds only in-frame clones, not every one. The table includes a few hundred thousand clones, around 80% detected once. The source material was PBMCs or T cells enriched from blood (not recorded which). The receptors come from a man in his forties who had been exposed to COVID-19. The CDR3 runs from the conserved cysteine through the conserved F or W. The order of the fields is D gene, J gene, clone size, V gene, CDR3 DNA, CDR3 protein. A D gene is named only where the DNA matches it firmly. Where a row states a size, it is once, few, many or the class of an expanded clone; other rows omit it.

d_call: TRBD2; j_call: TRBJ2-5; clone_size: -; v_call: TRBV5-1; cdr3_nt: TGCGCCAGCAGCTTGGTGGCTAGCGGGAGGGCGGAGACCCAGTACTTC; cdr3_aa: CASSLVASGRAETQYF
d_call: TRBD1; j_call: TRBJ2-5; clone_size: -; v_call: TRBV5-1; cdr3_nt: TGCGCCAGCTCGGGACAGGGTTTTGGGGGTCGAGAGACCCAGTACTTC; cdr3_aa: CASSGQGFGGRETQYF
d_call: -; j_call: TRBJ2-3; clone_size: once; v_call: TRBV7-9; cdr3_nt: TGTGCCACGGTCTGGGGCGTTAGCACAGATACGCAGTATTTT; cdr3_aa: CATVWGVSTDTQYF
d_call: TRBD1; j_call: TRBJ1-5; clone_size: -; v_call: TRBV19; cdr3_nt: TGTGCCAGTACGGACAGGGTGAATCAGCCCCAGCATTTT; cdr3_aa: CASTDRVNQPQHF
d_call: TRBD2; j_call: TRBJ2-3; clone_size: -; v_call: TRBV20-1; cdr3_nt: TGCAGTGCTAGTACGACTAGCGGGAGTTGGGATACGCAGTATTTT; cdr3_aa: CSASTTSGSWDTQYF
d_call: TRBD2; j_call: TRBJ2-1; clone_size: few; v_call: TRBV4-1; cdr3_nt: TGCGCCAGCAGCCAAGACCCTAGCGGGAGGGATGGCAATGAGCAGTTCTTC; cdr3_aa: CASSQDPSGRDGNEQFF
d_call: TRBD2; j_call: TRBJ2-3; clone_size: -; v_call: TRBV6-6; cdr3_nt: TGTGCCAGCAGCGGGGGGGATCGGACAGATACGCAGTATTTT; cdr3_aa: CASSGGDRTDTQYF
d_call: -; j_call: TRBJ2-7; clone_size: -; v_call: TRBV19; cdr3_nt: TGTGCCAGCGGGGACACGGCCTACGAGCAGTACTTC; cdr3_aa: CASGDTAYEQYF
d_call: -; j_call: TRBJ1-2; clone_size: -; v_call: TRBV3-1/TRBV3-2; cdr3_nt: TGTGCCAGCAGCCAAAGGGGATCGTTTCCCTATGGCTACACCTTC; cdr3_aa: CASSQRGSFPYGYTF
d_call: -; j_call: TRBJ2-7; clone_size: -; v_call: TRBV21-1; cdr3_nt: TGTGCCAGCAGCAAAGGGGTTCCGGGACTAGATTCGTACGAGCAGTACTTC; cdr3_aa: CASSKGVPGLDSYEQYF
d_call: TRBD1; j_call: TRBJ1-1; clone_size: -; v_call: TRBV15; cdr3_nt: TGTGCCACCAGCAGAGAGACAGGGGTTCGGATCACTGAAGCTTTCTTT; cdr3_aa: CATSRETGVRITEAFF
d_call: -; j_call: TRBJ1-1; clone_size: -; v_call: TRBV9; cdr3_nt: TGTGCCAGCAGCGCCGGGGGAATTGGGGTTGGGGAAGCTTTCTTT; cdr3_aa: CASSAGGIGVGEAFF
d_call: -; j_call: TRBJ1-4; clone_size: -; v_call: TRBV5-4; cdr3_nt: TGTGCCGCAGGTCCGGGGGACACTAATGAAAAACTGTTTTTT; cdr3_aa: CAAGPGDTNEKLFF
d_call: -; j_call: TRBJ1-6; clone_size: -; v_call: TRBV5-1; cdr3_nt: TGCGCCAGCAGCTTGGAGCGGGGTTCTAGTTCACCCCTCCACTTT; cdr3_aa: CASSLERGSSSPLHF
d_call: -; j_call: TRBJ2-2; clone_size: -; v_call: TRBV7-2; cdr3_nt: TGTGCCAGCAGCTTCATGCAGGGTAGCACCGGGGAGCTGTTTTTT; cdr3_aa: CASSFMQGSTGELFF
d_call: TRBD1; j_call: TRBJ1-2; clone_size: -; v_call: TRBV25-1; cdr3_nt: TGTGCCAGCAGGCGGGGCGGACAGGGCTATGGCTACACCTTC; cdr3_aa: CASRRGGQGYGYTF
d_call: TRBD2; j_call: TRBJ2-3; clone_size: -; v_call: TRBV10-3; cdr3_nt: TGTGCCATCAGTTCGACTAGCGGAGGTAGCACAGATACGCAGTATTTT; cdr3_aa: CAISSTSGGSTDTQYF
d_call: TRBD1; j_call: TRBJ1-1; clone_size: -; v_call: TRBV18; cdr3_nt: TGTGCCAGCTCACCGGGGACAGGGGATACTGAAGCTTTCTTT; cdr3_aa: CASSPGTGDTEAFF
d_call: TRBD1; j_call: TRBJ2-2; clone_size: few; v_call: TRBV7-9; cdr3_nt: TGTGCCAGCAGCCGGTGGACCGGGACAGGGTCCGGGGAGCTGTTTTTT; cdr3_aa: CASSRWTGTGSGELFF
d_call: TRBD2; j_call: TRBJ2-7; clone_size: few; v_call: TRBV7-9; cdr3_nt: TGTGCCAGCAGCCTACTAGCGGTGAGCTCCTACGAGCAGTACTTC; cdr3_aa: CASSLLAVSSYEQYF
d_call: -; j_call: TRBJ2-1; clone_size: -; v_call: TRBV21-1; cdr3_nt: TGTGCCAGCAGCAAAGAGTCTTCCGGGGGTGAGCAGTTCTTC; cdr3_aa: CASSKESSGGEQFF
d_call: TRBD1; j_call: TRBJ1-2; clone_size: -; v_call: TRBV6-9; cdr3_nt: TGTGCCAGCAGTTCAGCGCCGGGACAGTTTTATGGCTACACCTTC; cdr3_aa: CASSSAPGQFYGYTF
d_call: -; j_call: TRBJ2-1; clone_size: -; v_call: TRBV10-3; cdr3_nt: TGTGCCATCAGTGACCGGGGGGCCTCGAATCGGAACAATGAGCAGTTCTTC; cdr3_aa: CAISDRGASNRNNEQFF
d_call: TRBD2; j_call: TRBJ2-7; clone_size: -; v_call: TRBV10-3; cdr3_nt: TGTGCCATCACCCCGAAAGCGGGGACTGTCCAGCAGTACTTC; cdr3_aa: CAITPKAGTVQQYF
d_call: -; j_call: TRBJ2-6; clone_size: -; v_call: TRBV9; cdr3_nt: TGTGCCAGCAGCGTAGGTCGGGGGTCCGGGGCCAACGTCCTGACTTTC; cdr3_aa: CASSVGRGSGANVLTF
d_call: TRBD1; j_call: TRBJ2-1; clone_size: -; v_call: TRBV19; cdr3_nt: TGTGCAACGGGACAGGGACACAATGAGCAGTTCTTC; cdr3_aa: CATGQGHNEQFF
d_call: -; j_call: TRBJ1-5; clone_size: -; v_call: TRBV4-2; cdr3_nt: TGTGCCAGCAGCCAAGCAAGTCCGGGAGGACAGCCCCAGCATTTT; cdr3_aa: CASSQASPGGQPQHF
d_call: TRBD1; j_call: TRBJ1-2; clone_size: -; v_call: TRBV5-1; cdr3_nt: TGCGCCAGCAGTCCGGGACAGGGTTGGGGCTACACCTTC; cdr3_aa: CASSPGQGWGYTF
d_call: TRBD1; j_call: TRBJ2-5; clone_size: -; v_call: TRBV18; cdr3_nt: TGTGCCAGCTCACAACAAACAGGGGGCGGCCGGGAGACCCAGTACTTC; cdr3_aa: CASSQQTGGGRETQYF
d_call: -; j_call: TRBJ1-5; clone_size: -; v_call: TRBV18; cdr3_nt: TGTGCCAGCTCACCCCCCGCGATGAATCAGCCCCAGCATTTT; cdr3_aa: CASSPPAMNQPQHF
d_call: -; j_call: TRBJ2-5; clone_size: -; v_call: TRBV30; cdr3_nt: TGTGCCTGGAGTGTGACAGATGGGGAGACCCAGTACTTC; cdr3_aa: CAWSVTDGETQYF
d_call: -; j_call: TRBJ2-6; clone_size: -; v_call: TRBV11-2; cdr3_nt: TGTGCCAGCCGGAGGGCCGGTGGGGCCAACGTCCTGACTTTC; cdr3_aa: CASRRAGGANVLTF
d_call: -; j_call: TRBJ2-3; clone_size: -; v_call: TRBV21-1; cdr3_nt: TGTGCCAGCAGCAAATTTGGGGCAAAAGATACGCAGTATTTT; cdr3_aa: CASSKFGAKDTQYF
d_call: -; j_call: TRBJ2-3; clone_size: -; v_call: TRBV7-9; cdr3_nt: TGTGCCAGCAGCTTCTCACAGGGACCAGATACGCAGTATTTT; cdr3_aa: CASSFSQGPDTQYF
d_call: -; j_call: TRBJ2-1; clone_size: -; v_call: TRBV10-2; cdr3_nt: TGCGCCAGCAGTTTGCGGAATGAGCAGTTCTTC; cdr3_aa: CASSLRNEQFF
d_call: TRBD1; j_call: TRBJ2-7; clone_size: -; v_call: TRBV5-5; cdr3_nt: TGTGCCAGCAGCTTGGCGACAGGGGGCACGGGCGAGCAGTACTTC; cdr3_aa: CASSLATGGTGEQYF
d_call: -; j_call: TRBJ1-1; clone_size: -; v_call: TRBV30; cdr3_nt: TGTGCCTGGGAGGTCTTGAACACTGAAGCTTTCTTT; cdr3_aa: CAWEVLNTEAFF
d_call: -; j_call: TRBJ2-7; clone_size: -; v_call: TRBV12-5; cdr3_nt: TGTGCTAGTGGTCCGCCCGCGTCCAGGGAGCAGTACTTC; cdr3_aa: CASGPPASREQYF
d_call: TRBD2; j_call: TRBJ2-2; clone_size: once; v_call: TRBV18; cdr3_nt: TGTGCCAGCTCACCACGGATAAGCGGGAGGACCGCTGGCGGGGAGCTGTTTTTT; cdr3_aa: CASSPRISGRTAGGELFF
d_call: TRBD2; j_call: TRBJ2-7; clone_size: -; v_call: TRBV10-1; cdr3_nt: TGCGCCAGCGAACGACTAGCGGCCTACGAGCAGTACTTC; cdr3_aa: CASERLAAYEQYF
d_call: -; j_call: TRBJ1-5; clone_size: -; v_call: TRBV19; cdr3_nt: TGTGCCAGTAGTATAGAGGCCAGACTGAACAATCAGCCCCAGCATTTT; cdr3_aa: CASSIEARLNNQPQHF
d_call: -; j_call: TRBJ1-2; clone_size: -; v_call: TRBV5-4; cdr3_nt: TGTGCCAGCATGATTCCGGGACAAGATGGCTACACCTTC; cdr3_aa: CASMIPGQDGYTF
d_call: TRBD2; j_call: TRBJ2-7; clone_size: -; v_call: TRBV7-2; cdr3_nt: TGTGCCAGCAGCCTGCCCGGGACTAGCTACGAGCAGTACTTC; cdr3_aa: CASSLPGTSYEQYF
d_call: -; j_call: TRBJ1-6; clone_size: -; v_call: TRBV4-2; cdr3_nt: TGTGCCAGCAGCCAAGTGAGGGGGGGGAATTCACCCCTCCACTTT; cdr3_aa: CASSQVRGGNSPLHF
d_call: -; j_call: TRBJ2-7; clone_size: -; v_call: TRBV2; cdr3_nt: TGTGCCACGACCCAGGGCTCCTACGAGCAGTACTTC; cdr3_aa: CATTQGSYEQYF